The T cell receptor beta chain under discussion was sequenced for a study of blood T cell repertoires in COVID-19. Study background: Italy, Spain and the United States were the sources of the convalescent and acute COVID-19 samples. PBMCs, B-cell-depleted T cells, or T cells were the source of the cDNA or gDNA that made up the material.

This clone has a single count. With V trimmed by 3 bases and J by 1 base, 3 bases remained unmatched. The CDR3 length is 15 residues. Germline-derived CDR1 and CDR2 are SGDLS and YYNGEE. As processed by the authors: Reference gene primers were amplified, and this amplification served to estimate nucleated cell counts. Sequenced by immunoSEQ multiplex PCR; TCRdb stores in-frame clones only, minus some. D and trimming were read from the DNA, whereas the V and J calls and clone size are those reported in that table. The sample records 21,000 or so clones, 80% to 95% being singletons. The receptor was derived from a human donor in a cohort sampled during active COVID-19. The sample was peripheral blood. V is TRBV9 and J is TRBJ2-3; TRBD1 matches 9 bases. The DNA for the CDR3 is TGTGCCAGCAGCGGGACAGGGGCCGGCACAGATACGCAGTATTTT. It translates to CASSGTGAGTDTQYF.